Listed here are 5 T cell receptor beta chains from one sample, sequenced in a study of blood T cell repertoires in COVID-19. The table came from immunoSEQ multiplex PCR; TCRdb's copy has only in-frame clones and leaves some out. The repertoire holds 300,000 to 400,000 clones, with roughly 85% as singletons. The sample consisted of PBMCs or T cells enriched from blood (not recorded which). These receptors were collected from a woman in her twenties or thirties who had been exposed to COVID-19.

J is TRBJ2-5 and V is TRBV28, with D possibly TRBD1 on 6 matching bases. The germline V and J ends were trimmed by 6 bases and 0 bases, with 14 bases remaining between them. The CDR3 runs 15 residues. In germline, CDR1 is MDHEN, CDR2 SYDVKM. CDR3 nucleotides: TGTGCCAGCAGCAATCCGGGACACAACCAAGAGACCCAGTACTTC. Its translation is CASSNPGHNQETQYF.

The genes are TRBV19 and TRBJ1-5; 8 bases align to TRBD1. Germline-derived CDR1 and CDR2 are LNHDA and SQIVND (reference sequence). Trimming cost V 1 base and J 6 bases; bases outside gene matches: 5. This CDR3 has 15 amino acids. The CDR3 loop reads CASSIGQGASQPQHF. CDR3 nucleotide sequence: TGTGCCAGTAGTATAGGTCAGGGGGCAAGTCAGCCCCAGCATTTT.

The V and J genes are TRBV7-9 and TRBJ2-3; a possible D gene is TRBD1 (6 bases). CDR3 length: 16 residues. Between the trimmed V and J ends, which lost 5 bases and 1 base, there was a span of 16 bases. In germline, CDR1 is SEHNR, CDR2 FQNEAQ (reference sequence). CDR3 in amino acids: CASSPGTGLGTDTQYF. The CDR3 DNA sequence: TGTGCCAGCAGCCCAGGTACAGGGTTGGGCACAGATACGCAGTATTTT.

The J gene is TRBJ1-2, the V gene TRBV11-1, with 8 positions matching TRBD1. The CDR3 has 13 amino acids. The J segment lost 7 bases and the V segment lost 3 bases, leaving 4 bases of the junction unmatched. CDR1 is SGHAT and CDR2 is FQDESV in the germline V gene (reference sequence). CDR3 loop: CASSFSGQGGYTF. The CDR3 coding sequence is TGTGCCAGCAGCTTTTCCGGACAGGGTGGCTACACCTTC.

This clone was seen a handful of times. The V gene is TRBV30, the J gene TRBJ1-4, with D perhaps matching TRBD1 (6 bases). Trimming took 8 bases from V and 4 from J, leaving 8 bases between them. CDR1 and CDR2 (germline): GTSNPN, SVGIG (reference sequence). This CDR3 is built from 11 residues. The CDR3 region has the DNA TGTGCCCTAGGGGGTAATGAAAAACTGTTTTTT. It is translated as CALGGNEKLFF.